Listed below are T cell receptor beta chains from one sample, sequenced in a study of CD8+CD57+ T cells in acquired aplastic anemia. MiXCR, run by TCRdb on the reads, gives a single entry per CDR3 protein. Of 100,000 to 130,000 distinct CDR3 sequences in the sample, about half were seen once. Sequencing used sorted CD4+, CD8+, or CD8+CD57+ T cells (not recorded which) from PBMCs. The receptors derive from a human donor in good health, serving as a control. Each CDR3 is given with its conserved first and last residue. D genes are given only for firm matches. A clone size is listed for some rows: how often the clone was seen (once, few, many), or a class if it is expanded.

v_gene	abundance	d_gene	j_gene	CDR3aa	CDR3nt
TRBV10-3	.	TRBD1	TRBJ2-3	CAISDPSGQPTDTQYF	TGTGCCATCAGTGACCCTTCGGGACAGCCCACAGATACGCAGTATTTT
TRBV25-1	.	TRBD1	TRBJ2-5	CASSATGALGTQYF	TGTGCCAGCAGTGCGACAGGGGCTTTGGGAACCCAGTACTTC
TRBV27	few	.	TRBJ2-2	CASSLLTGTGELFF	TGTGCCAGCAGTCTTTTAACAGGGACCGGGGAGCTGTTTTTT
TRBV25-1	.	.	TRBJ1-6	CASSPPGPGGSPLHF	TGTGCCAGCAGTCCTCCCGGGCCGGGGGGTTCACCCCTCCACTTT
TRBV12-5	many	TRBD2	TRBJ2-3	CASGLLTSADTQYF	TGTGCTAGTGGTTTGCTGACTAGCGCGGATACGCAGTATTTT
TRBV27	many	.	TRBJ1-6	CASSLQNSPLHF	TGTGCCAGCAGTTTACAGAATTCACCCCTCCACTTT
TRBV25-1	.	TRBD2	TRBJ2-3	CASSDHILAGRTDTQYF	TGTGCCAGCAGTGACCACATACTAGCGGGGAGGACGGATACGCAGTATTTT
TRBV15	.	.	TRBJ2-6	CATTADPSSGANVLTF	TGTGCCACGACAGCGGATCCTAGCTCTGGGGCCAACGTCCTGACTTTC
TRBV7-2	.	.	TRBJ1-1	CASSPRSAKAFF	TGTGCCAGCAGCCCCAGGTCCGCCAAAGCTTTCTTT
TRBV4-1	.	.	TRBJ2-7	CASSHPGADEQYF	TGCGCCAGCAGCCACCCAGGGGCGGACGAGCAGTACTTC
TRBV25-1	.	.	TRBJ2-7	CASSYLDYEQYF	TGTGCCAGCAGTTACTTGGACTACGAGCAGTACTTC
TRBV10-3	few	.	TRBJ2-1	CATGGRSSYNEQFF	TGTGCCACCGGGGGGCGCAGCTCCTACAATGAGCAGTTCTTC
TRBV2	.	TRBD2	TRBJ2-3	CASSEALLAGAADTQYF	TGTGCCAGCAGTGAAGCCCTACTAGCGGGAGCTGCAGATACGCAGTATTTT
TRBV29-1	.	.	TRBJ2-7	CSVGGVRGDEQYF	TGCAGCGTTGGGGGGGTGCGTGGTGACGAGCAGTACTTC
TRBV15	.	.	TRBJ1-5	CATSRDGPDQPQHF	TGTGCCACCAGCAGAGATGGGCCTGATCAGCCCCAGCATTTT
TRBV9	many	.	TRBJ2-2	CASSVGGTGELFF	TGTGCCAGCAGCGTAGGAGGCACCGGGGAGCTGTTTTTT
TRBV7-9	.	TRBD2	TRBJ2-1	CASSPSTSGRHNEQFF	TGTGCCAGCAGCCCTTCGACTAGCGGGAGACACAATGAGCAGTTCTTC
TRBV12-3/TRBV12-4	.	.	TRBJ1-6	CASSSLKTSPLHF	TGTGCCAGCAGTTCCCTCAAGACCTCACCCCTCCACTTT
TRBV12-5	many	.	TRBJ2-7	CASGLVTYEQYF	TGTGCTAGTGGTTTGGTAACCTACGAGCAGTACTTC
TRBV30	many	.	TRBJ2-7	CAWSPGSSYEQYF	TGTGCCTGGAGCCCAGGGAGCTCCTACGAGCAGTACTTC
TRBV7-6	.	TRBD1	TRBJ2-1	CASSLGTGFNGEQFF	TGTGCCAGCAGCCTCGGGACAGGGTTTAACGGGGAGCAGTTCTTC
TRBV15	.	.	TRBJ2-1	CATSPTRGRLSNEQFF	TGTGCCACCAGCCCCACCAGGGGACGGTTGAGCAATGAGCAGTTCTTC
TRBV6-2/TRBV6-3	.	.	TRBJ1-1	CASSYYRGAVTEAFF	TGTGCCAGCAGTTACTATCGGGGGGCAGTCACTGAAGCTTTCTTT
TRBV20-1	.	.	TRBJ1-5	CSASRSQYSNQPQHF	TGCAGTGCTAGTCGCTCACAGTATAGCAATCAGCCCCAGCATTTT
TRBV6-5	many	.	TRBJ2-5	CASSSAPGHLQETQYF	TGTGCCAGCAGTTCCGCCCCGGGACACCTACAAGAGACCCAGTACTTC
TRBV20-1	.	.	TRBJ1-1	CSAGEEGGSLNTEAFF	TGCAGTGCTGGGGAAGAGGGGGGAAGTCTGAACACTGAAGCTTTCTTT
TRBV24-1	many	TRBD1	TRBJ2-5	CATSLQGETQYF	TGTGCCACCAGTCTACAGGGGGAGACCCAGTACTTC